The rows below give T cell receptor beta chains drawn from one sample of a study of blood T cells in healthy people across ages. Each CDR3 protein gets one entry after TCRdb re-called the 5' RACE reads with MiXCR. The sample includes about 730,000 distinct CDR3 sequences, about 40% of them seen just once. The sequenced sample was blood. These TCRs come from a woman aged 60-75 years in good health. CDR3s include the opening cysteine and the closing phenylalanine or tryptophan. The order of the fields is V gene, J gene, D gene, clone size, CDR3 length, CDR3 DNA, CDR3 protein. The D gene is left open where the match is weak. Part of the rows lack a size; the others show once, few, many or a class for expanded clones.

TRBV6-2/TRBV6-3,TRBJ1-5,NA,NA,13,TGTGCCAGCAGAGGGGGGGGCAATCAGCCCCAGCATTTT,CASRGGGNQPQHF
TRBV11-1,TRBJ2-7,NA,few,14,TGTGCCAGCAGCCCGCGGGACCTCTCCTACGAGCAGTACTTC,CASSPRDLSYEQYF
TRBV28,TRBJ1-2,NA,NA,13,TGTGCCACCGCACGGGATAAAAACTATGGCTACACCTTC,CATARDKNYGYTF
TRBV7-9,TRBJ2-5,TRBD1,NA,16,TGTGCCAGCAGCTCCCGGGACAGGGGTTTGGAAGAGACCCAGTACTTC,CASSSRDRGLEETQYF
TRBV25-1,TRBJ2-3,TRBD1,few,18,TGTGCCAGCAGCCCTAGGGGGACAGCGAACATTGTTGGTGATACGCAGTATTTT,CASSPRGTANIVGDTQYF
TRBV7-9,TRBJ2-5,TRBD2,NA,17,TGTGCCAGCAGCTTAGGCCCTAGCGGGGGGCTTATGGAGACCCAGTACTTC,CASSLGPSGGLMETQYF
TRBV6-2/TRBV6-3,TRBJ2-7,TRBD2,once,14,TGTGCCAGCAAGGGGACTAGCGCGTACAATGAGCAGTACTTC,CASKGTSAYNEQYF
TRBV9,TRBJ2-1,TRBD2,NA,15,TGTGCCAGCAGCGCCCTAGCGGGAGGATTCGATGAGCAGTTCTTC,CASSALAGGFDEQFF
TRBV12-3/TRBV12-4,TRBJ2-1,NA,few,14,TGTGCCAGCAGTTTGGGGTCTCTATCCGATGAGCAGTTCTTC,CASSLGSLSDEQFF
TRBV20-1,TRBJ2-5,NA,NA,15,TGCAGTGCTAGAACTGGGACACCAAGTCCGGAGACCCAGTACTTC,CSARTGTPSPETQYF
TRBV10-3,TRBJ1-5,NA,NA,12,TGTGCCATCAGGGACATCAATCAGCCCCAGCATTTT,CAIRDINQPQHF
TRBV12-3/TRBV12-4,TRBJ2-3,NA,NA,13,TGTGCCAGCAGCGCTAGCTGGACAGATACGCAGTATTTT,CASSASWTDTQYF
TRBV5-1,TRBJ2-5,NA,NA,12,TGCGCCGGCAGCCAGTACCAAGAGACCCAGTACTTC,CAGSQYQETQYF
TRBV6-1,TRBJ2-3,TRBD2,once,17,TGTGCCAGCAGTGAAGGACTAGCGGTCAGATATGCAGATACGCAGTATTTT,CASSEGLAVRYADTQYF
TRBV29-1,TRBJ2-7,TRBD2,many,14,TGCAGCGTTGCCCCCTCGGGAGGGATGTACGAGCAGTACTTC,CSVAPSGGMYEQYF
TRBV20-1,TRBJ2-7,NA,NA,14,TGCAGTGCAAATGAACGGTCCAGCTCCTACGAGCAGTACTTC,CSANERSSSYEQYF
TRBV27,TRBJ2-7,NA,NA,13,TGTGCCAGCAGTTTACTTGGGGCCGCGTCGGAGTACTTC,CASSLLGAASEYF
TRBV30,TRBJ2-7,NA,NA,13,TGTGCCTGGAGTGTACAGGGTCCCTACGAGCAGTACTTC,CAWSVQGPYEQYF
TRBV5-1,TRBJ2-7,TRBD2,once,15,TGCGCCAGCTCGCCGATTGAGCGGGGGGTCAATGAGCAGTACTTC,CASSPIERGVNEQYF
TRBV7-7,TRBJ1-1,NA,NA,17,TGTGCTAGCAATAGAGGTAACGGACAGAAGGCTTTCACTGAAGCTTTCTTT,CASNRGNGQKAFTEAFF
TRBV2,TRBJ1-2,NA,NA,13,TGTGCCAGCAGCGGCAGGCAGGCCTATGGCTACACCTTC,CASSGRQAYGYTF
TRBV9,TRBJ2-1,NA,few,13,TGTGCCAGCAGCGGTATAAGTTTCAGTGAGCAGTTCTTC,CASSGISFSEQFF
TRBV20-1,TRBJ2-5,TRBD2,NA,13,TGCAGTGCTAGAGATAGCGGGGGAGAGACCCAGTACTTC,CSARDSGGETQYF
TRBV10-3,TRBJ2-1,TRBD1,NA,15,TGTGCCATCAGTACCCCGGGACAGGGCTACAATGAGCAGTTCTTC,CAISTPGQGYNEQFF
TRBV20-1,TRBJ2-3,TRBD2,NA,14,TGCAGTGCCCGACTAGCGGGGGGCGCAGATACGCAGTATTTT,CSARLAGGADTQYF
TRBV3-1,TRBJ1-1,NA,NA,14,TGTGCCAGCAGCCAAGCTTTGGTGTACACTGAAGCTTTCTTT,CASSQALVYTEAFF
TRBV20-1,TRBJ1-5,NA,few,15,TGCAGTGCTGGGTACCAGACAAGACAAAATCAGCCCCAGCATTTT,CSAGYQTRQNQPQHF
TRBV7-2,TRBJ2-1,TRBD1,few,18,TGTGCCAGCAGCTTAGCGCCCCCAGGCAGGGGGACCTACAATGAGCAGTTCTTC,CASSLAPPGRGTYNEQFF
TRBV2,TRBJ2-7,NA,NA,13,TGTGCCAGCGGAGGGGCCCTCTCCTACGAGCAGTACTTC,CASGGALSYEQYF
TRBV20-1,TRBJ2-3,NA,NA,11,TGCAGAGCTGAGTTCACAGATACGCAGTATTTT,CRAEFTDTQYF